Below are 10 T cell receptor beta chains sequenced from a single sample in a study of cytomegalovirus exposure and HLA in healthy donors. A multiplex PCR was run with 60 Vbeta primers and 13 Jbeta primers. Only in-frame clones appear in the TCRdb table, and some are missing; sequencing was by immunoSEQ multiplex PCR. The repertoire holds 100,000 to 150,000 clones, with roughly three quarters as singletons. Material: PBMCs. The source of these receptors is a woman under 30 in good health and CMV-seronegative.

This chain connects TRBV7-9 to TRBJ1-1; 7 positions agree with TRBD1. This CDR3 spans 14 amino acids. Germline CDR1 reads SEHNR; CDR2 reads FQNEAQ (reference sequence). The junction had 6 bases not matched to a gene; V was cut back by 4 bases and J by 4 bases. The CDR3 region has the DNA TGTGCCAGCAGCTCACAGGGGATTAGCACTGAAGCTTTCTTT. Residues: CASSSQGISTEAFF.

The rearrangement links TRBV29-1 to TRBJ2-7; weak D call: TRBD1 (5 bases). Trimming removed 5 bases from V and 3 bases from J, with 8 bases in between. Germline values: CDR1 SQVTM, CDR2 ANQGSEA. The CDR3 totals 11 residues. The CDR3 DNA follows: TGCAGCGTTCATCAGGGCTACGAGCAGTACTTC. Translated, it gives CSVHQGYEQYF.

There are a few counts of this clone. This sequence joins TRBV7-2 and TRBJ2-3; weak D call: TRBD2 (5 bases). From germline, CDR1 is SGHTA and CDR2 FQGNSA. The V end lost 4 bases, the J end lost 0 bases, and 14 bases lay between the germline ends. This CDR3 comprises 16 residues. CDR3 DNA sequence: TGTGCCAGCAGCTCTAGCCTATATACTAGCACAGATACGCAGTATTTT. Protein product: CASSSSLYTSTDTQYF.

The rearrangement joins TRBV6-1 to TRBJ1-1; 8 positions match TRBD1. Germline CDR1 MNHNS, CDR2 SASEGT. The CDR3 consists of 14 residues. V was clipped by 7 bases and J by 3 bases; unmatched bases: 7. The CDR3 loop reads CASILDRGDTEAFF. The CDR3 DNA reads TGTGCCAGCATCTTAGACAGGGGAGACACTGAAGCTTTCTTT.

This clone was found a few times. The chain couples TRBV6-1 to TRBJ1-2; TRBD1 matches 7 bases. The V gene end was trimmed by 0 bases and the J gene end by 7 bases; junction bases not matched to a gene: 2. The CDR3 contains 13 residues. Germline V lookup: CDR1 MNHNS, CDR2 SASEGT. This chain's CDR3 is CASSEAWTGGYTF. In DNA, the CDR3 is TGTGCCAGCAGTGAAGCGTGGACAGGTGGCTACACCTTC.

V gene TRBV7-2 combines with J gene TRBJ2-7; the match to TRBD2 covers 7 bases. V shed 4 bases and J 2 bases; nucleotides not matched to a gene: 11. Germline CDR1 reads SGHTA; CDR2 reads FQGNSA. The CDR3 is made up of 16 amino acids. CDR3 in amino acids: CASSSLEASGPYEQYF. The DNA for the CDR3 is TGTGCCAGCAGCTCCCTAGAGGCTAGCGGCCCCTACGAGCAGTACTTC.

In the case of this clone: Other DNA sequences from this sample encode an identical CDR3 as well. The J gene is TRBJ1-1, the V gene TRBV6-5, with a weak D call TRBD1 (6 bases). Germline V gene sequence: CDR1 MNHEY, CDR2 SVGAGI. V shed 2 bases and J shed 3 bases, with 13 bases lying between them. There are 15 residues in the CDR3. CDR3 loop: CASSYAGALDTEAFF. CDR3 DNA sequence: TGTGCCAGCAGTTACGCGGGGGCCTTAGACACTGAAGCTTTCTTT.

The chain has TRBV30 and TRBJ2-2, with unresolved D. The CDR3 consists of 13 residues. CDR1 is GTSNPN and CDR2 is SVGIG in the germline V gene (reference sequence). The germline V and J ends were trimmed by 2 bases and 2 bases, with 6 bases remaining between them. For the CDR3, the DNA is TGTGCCTGGAGTACTGATAACACCGGGGAGCTGTTTTTT. This sequence encodes CAWSTDNTGELFF.

A word on this clone: Other DNA sequences of this sample code for an identical CDR3. The CDR3 nucleotides read TGTGCCAGCAGCCTTGGGACAGGGGGTGAAAAACTGTTTTTT. It encodes CASSLGTGGEKLFF. The chain combines TRBV7-9 with TRBJ1-4; 11 nucleotides agree with TRBD1. J lost 7 bases, V lost 5 bases, and 3 bases had no gene match. The CDR3 runs to 14 residues. CDR1 is SEHNR, CDR2 FQNEAQ, per germline (reference sequence).

The sample holds one count of this clone. The rearrangement joins TRBV7-8 to TRBJ2-1, with 9 bases aligning to TRBD1. Looked up from germline, CDR1 is SGHVS and CDR2 is FQNEAQ. Losses at the gene ends were 5 bases for V and 5 bases for J; bases not matched to a gene: 13. The CDR3 totals 17 residues. CDR3 DNA: TGTGCCAGCAGCCCCGGAATCAGGACAGGGGACGACAATGAGCAGTTCTTC. Its translation: CASSPGIRTGDDNEQFF.